This T cell receptor beta chain was captured in a study of blood T cell repertoires in COVID-19. At the level of the study: Samples came from the United States, Italy and Spain, spanning acute and convalescent COVID-19. The analysed material was cDNA or gDNA that came from T cells, B-cell-depleted T cells, or PBMCs.

Study processing details: Estimates of nucleated cell counts were drawn from the amplification of reference gene primers. Clones were sequenced by immunoSEQ multiplex PCR, and TCRdb holds only the in-frame ones, with some missing. The V and J calls and clone size are taken from that table; D and trimming were inferred from the DNA. The sample has about 250,000 clones; roughly four fifths are singletons. Sequences were obtained from peripheral blood. This clonotype was sampled from a man over 45 with acute or convalescent COVID-19.

CDR3 nucleotides: TGTGCCAGCAGCTTACTCGGTCCTAACACTGAAGCTTTCTTT. Translated: CASSLLGPNTEAFF. The rearrangement joins TRBV11-3 to TRBJ1-1, with D unresolved. The CDR3 length is 14 residues. V was trimmed by 2 bases and J by 2 bases, leaving 9 bases between them. Germline CDR1 is SGHNT and CDR2 is YENEEA.